The 14 T cell receptor beta chains presented below share a single source sample, sequenced in a study of human T cells and chemical hapten exposure. Each CDR3 protein gets one entry after TCRdb re-called the RACE reads with MiXCR. Of 180,000 or so distinct CDR3 sequences listed, about 22% are singletons. Time point meaning: patch test 1, 2 weeks after DPC sensitization. Sample treatment: therapeutic diphenylcyclopropenone sensitization with weekly scalp DPC. Sequences were derived from whole blood, sampled in connection with sensitization to the hapten diphenylcyclopropenone (DPC). Source of these receptors: a woman in her 50s with alopecia areata. Some clones in this sample may be carry-over from other donors' samples.

The sample holds a few counts of this clonotype. The chain is built from TRBV6-5 and TRBJ2-1; a weak D match, TRBD2 (6 bases). The V end was cut by 4 bases, the J end by 0 bases, with 16 bases between. Germline V gene data show CDR1 as MNHEY and CDR2 as SVGAGI. There are 17 residues in the CDR3. The CDR3 DNA reads as TGTGCCAGCAGTTCCAGCCGACGGGGGAGCTCCTACAATGAGCAGTTCTTC. It is translated as CASSSSRRGSSYNEQFF.

The chain joins TRBV5-8 to TRBJ2-1; TRBD1 matches at 10 bases. There are 16 residues in the CDR3. After removal of 0 bases from V and 4 bases from J, the junction contained 4 bases not matched to a gene. CDR1 SGHTS and CDR2 YDEGEE come from the germline V gene. For the CDR3, the DNA is TGTGCCAGCAGCTTGGCGACGGGACAGGGGTACAATGAGCAGTTCTTC. The encoded protein is CASSLATGQGYNEQFF.

V and J are TRBV6-1 and TRBJ2-4; 7 bases agree with TRBD1. Germline-derived CDR1 and CDR2 are MNHNS and SASEGT. V gave up 2 bases and J gave up 1 base; unmatched junction bases: 8. The CDR3 extends over 17 amino acids. The CDR3 DNA reads TGTGCCAGCAGTGAACCCGGCCTGACAGGGGCCAAAAACATTCAGTACTTC. Translated, it gives CASSEPGLTGAKNIQYF.

The chain joins TRBV9 to TRBJ1-4; weak D call: TRBD1 (6 bases). The V and J ends lost 4 bases and 1 base respectively, with 11 bases between them. CDR1 SGDLS and CDR2 YYNGEE come from the germline V gene. This CDR3 has 15 amino acids. CDR3 region: CASSMTGQTNEKLFF. The CDR3 DNA follows: TGTGCCAGCAGCATGACGGGACAAACTAATGAAAAACTGTTTTTT.

This clonotype was found a few times. V usage is TRBV6-2 or TRBV6-3 and J usage is TRBJ2-1; D is uncertain. The CDR3 runs to 12 residues. V dropped 4 bases and J dropped 8 bases, with 9 bases sitting between them. Germline CDR1 MNHEY, CDR2 SVGEGT. The CDR3 coding sequence is TGTGCCAGCAGTTCCATTGTATATGAGCAGTTCTTC. Its translation: CASSSIVYEQFF.

The chain joins TRBV4-1 to TRBJ2-3, with 7 bases lining up with TRBD1. CDR3 length: 15 residues. V was pared by 3 bases and J by 4 bases, with 7 bases of the junction left unmatched. Germline values: CDR1 MGHRA, CDR2 YSYEKL. The CDR3 reads CASSHLDRDADTQYF. The CDR3 region has the DNA TGCGCCAGCAGCCATCTTGACAGGGACGCAGATACGCAGTATTTT.

This chain connects TRBV6-5 to TRBJ1-4; D is uncertain. The CDR3 covers 14 residues. Deletions cut 3 bases from V and 3 bases from J, with 8 bases between. Germline V gene sequence: CDR1 MNHEY, CDR2 SVGAGI. The CDR3 protein is CASSYSVANEKLFF. In DNA form, the CDR3 reads TGTGCCAGCAGTTATTCAGTGGCTAATGAAAAACTGTTTTTT.

V is TRBV20-1 and J is TRBJ1-2, with D perhaps TRBD1 (6 bases). CDR3 size: 13 residues. V shed 6 bases and J shed 2 bases, with 13 bases lying between them. From germline, CDR1 is DFQATT and CDR2 SNEGSKA (reference sequence). In nucleotides, the CDR3 is TGCAGTGCCCCAAAGGGGGGGAACTATGGCTACACCTTC. Encoded protein: CSAPKGGNYGYTF.

The chain joins TRBV25-1 to TRBJ2-5, with D unresolved. Trimming shortened V by 2 bases and J by 5 bases, and 6 bases separated the two germline ends. The CDR3 spans 12 residues. The germline V gene has CDR1 MGHDK and CDR2 SYGVNS. In DNA, the CDR3 is TGTGCCAGCAGTGAAAATAGTGAGACCCAGTACTTC. The encoded protein is CASSENSETQYF.

The CDR3 sequence is CASSLLPPGYSGNTIYF. The CDR3 bases are TGCGCCAGCAGCTTGCTTCCCCCGGGGTATTCTGGAAACACCATATATTTT. The rearrangement joins TRBV5-1 to TRBJ1-3; no firm D call. Germline lookup yields CDR1 SGHRS and CDR2 YFSETQ. The V gene lost 1 base and the J gene lost 1 base, with 15 bases spanning the gap. The CDR3 runs 17 residues.

This clonotype came up a few times. V usage is TRBV4-1 and J usage is TRBJ2-1; D is unresolved. The CDR3 is 13 residues long. CDR1 and CDR2 from the germline V gene are MGHRA and YSYEKL. V shed 3 bases and J shed 7 bases, with 10 bases lying between them. The DNA of the CDR3 is TGCGCCAGCAGCCACGGATCGGTGAATGAGCAGTTCTTC. Translated, it gives CASSHGSVNEQFF.

J is TRBJ2-3 and V is TRBV20-1; D gene ambiguous. Germline lookup yields CDR1 DFQATT and CDR2 SNEGSKA (reference sequence). This CDR3 spans 12 amino acids. V lost 5 bases, J lost 1 base, and 7 bases lay in between. CDR3 coding DNA: TGCAGTGCTGGTTCTCGCACAGATACGCAGTATTTT. Translation: CSAGSRTDTQYF.

This clonotype was observed a handful of times. The chain uses TRBV12-3 or TRBV12-4 and TRBJ1-5; D possibly corresponds to TRBD1 (5 bases). The CDR3 runs to 15 residues. Trimming removed 6 bases from V and 2 bases from J, with 14 bases in between. The CDR3 bases are TGTGCCAGCAGCTTGGCGGGAGGGGGCAATCAGCCCCAGCATTTT. Protein: CASSLAGGGNQPQHF.

V gene TRBV11-3 combines with J gene TRBJ2-1, with 9 bases matching TRBD1. The CDR3 is 14 residues long. The V and J ends lost 3 bases and 9 bases, in that order; junction bases with no gene match: 6. Germline V gives CDR1 SGHNT, CDR2 YENEEA. This CDR3 reads CASSFGGQGPEQFF. The DNA for the CDR3 is TGTGCCAGCAGCTTCGGCGGACAGGGGCCTGAGCAGTTCTTC.